This T cell receptor beta chain was recovered during a study of molecular identifiers for immune sequencing clone quantification. Overall study results and limits: Jurkat TCR RNA spiked in from one cell reportedly remained identifiable amid roughly 940,000 naive cells. Barcode-sharing identical TCR molecules could underestimate highly expanded clone sizes.

In TCRdb, the PCR reads were re-called with MiXCR into one record per CDR3 protein. This table holds roughly 93,000 distinct CDR3 sequences, around 19% found once. This clonotype was recorded only once. Its antigen remains unidentified. Trimming pared 9 bases from V and 8 bases from J, leaving 19 bases between. CDR3 length: 13 residues. Germline V gene sequence: CDR1 SGDLS, CDR2 YYNGEE. This receptor was taken from a human donor in good health. Some libraries in this study had Jurkat cell RNA spiked in. The gene calls are TRBV9 and TRBJ2-3, with D perhaps matching TRBD2 (6 bases). Sequencing was done on a sample of naive CD8+ T cells from blood, with Jurkat cell RNA spiked in. Subset indicated: FACS-sorted CD8+CD4-CCR7+CD45RA+ naive T cells. The CDR3 sequence is CATSPPSGGTQYF. In DNA, the CDR3 is TGTGCCACTAGCCCCCCGTCCGGGGGTACGCAGTATTTT.